This passage covers 5 T cell receptor beta chains from one sample sequenced in a study of cytomegalovirus exposure and HLA in healthy donors. The study ran its PCR with 60 Vbeta and 13 Jbeta primers. Profiling relied on immunoSEQ multiplex PCR, and the TCRdb table lists in-frame clones only, not all of them. The sample lists about 150,000 clones; approximately 80% were seen once. Material: PBMCs. These receptors originate from a woman aged 40 to 55 in good health and CMV-seronegative.

This clone showed up just once. The chain joins TRBV7-2 to TRBJ1-2; D not resolved. The CDR3 is made up of 14 amino acids. Germline CDR1 reads SGHTA; CDR2 reads FQGNSA. The germline V and J ends were trimmed by 1 base and 3 bases, with 9 bases remaining between them. The chain's CDR3 is CASSLGNGYYGYTF. The CDR3 DNA sequence: TGTGCCAGCAGCTTAGGAAACGGGTACTATGGCTACACCTTC.

This clone appeared a single time. The rearrangement joins TRBV6-5 to TRBJ1-5; TRBD1 aligns across 7 bases. The CDR3 spans 15 residues. Trimming removed 6 bases from V and 5 bases from J; junction bases left unmatched: 10. Germline assignment: CDR1 MNHEY and CDR2 SVGAGI. CDR3 DNA sequence: TGTGCCAGCAGACCCGACAGGGCTGGATATCAGCCCCAGCATTTT. Encoded protein: CASRPDRAGYQPQHF.

The chain links TRBV19 to TRBJ2-7; D not certain. This CDR3 has 14 residues. V lost 5 bases to trimming and J lost 3 bases, with 14 bases between them. Germline V gives CDR1 LNHDA, CDR2 SQIVND (reference sequence). CDR3 in DNA: TGTGCCAGTAGTGCCGCGCCGCCCTTCTACGAGCAGTACTTC. Protein product: CASSAAPPFYEQYF.

The rearrangement links TRBV10-3 to TRBJ1-1; D is unresolved. The CDR3 is 14 residues long. CDR1 and CDR2 from the germline V gene are ENHRY and SYGVKD. Trimming stripped 4 bases from V and 0 bases from J, with 9 bases between. DNA for the CDR3: TGTGCCATCAGTGGGGGAGGCATGAACACTGAAGCTTTCTTT. Translating gives CAISGGGMNTEAFF.

J is TRBJ1-2 and V is TRBV14; D unresolved. The V end lost 3 bases, the J end lost 1 base, and 6 bases lay between the germline ends. This CDR3 has 13 residues. Germline V gene lookup returns CDR1 SGHDN and CDR2 FVKESK. The chain's CDR3 is CASSHRVNYGYTF. The CDR3 DNA sequence: TGTGCCAGCAGCCACCGAGTTAACTATGGCTACACCTTC.